Listed here are 27 T cell receptor beta chains from one sample, sequenced in a study of OX40 agonist ivuxolimab in advanced cancers. Method: immunoSEQ multiplex PCR; TCRdb's copy keeps in-frame clones and lacks some. The data hold about 69,000 clones, with more than 75% observed a single time. This specimen was CD4+ or CD8+ T cells sorted from blood, taken in a trial of the OX40 agonist ivuxolimab. These receptors all stem from an adult with an advanced solid tumor such as melanoma, head and neck, liver or kidney cancer.

The rearrangement joins TRBV6-5 to TRBJ2-2; 12 bases are shared with TRBD1. Germline loops: CDR1 MNHEY, CDR2 SVGAGI. The CDR3 has 16 amino acids. The ends lost 2 bases at V and 3 bases at J; junction bases unmatched: 1. In nucleotides, the CDR3 is TGTGCCAGCAGTTACGGGACAGGGGGCGACACCGGGGAGCTGTTTTTT. Amino acids: CASSYGTGGDTGELFF.

The chain joins TRBV18 to TRBJ1-1; 10 positions match TRBD1. The CDR3 runs 14 residues. Trimming took 6 bases from V and 4 from J; bases not matched to a gene: 5. In germline, CDR1 is KGHSH, CDR2 LQKENI. Written as DNA, the CDR3 is TGTGCCAGCTCCCTGACAGGGGGCGCCACTGAAGCTTTCTTT. Translated: CASSLTGGATEAFF.

The rearrangement uses TRBV14 and TRBJ1-1; 9 bases fit TRBD1. Per the germline V gene, CDR1 is SGHDN and CDR2 is FVKESK. The CDR3 runs 14 residues. The junction had 5 bases not matched to a gene; V was cut back by 4 bases and J by 5 bases. The CDR3: CASSPRDRVTEAFF. CDR3 nucleotide sequence: TGTGCCAGCAGCCCCCGGGACAGGGTTACTGAAGCTTTCTTT.

The sample holds one count of this clone. The chain uses TRBV7-2 and TRBJ2-5; no clear D gene. CDR3 length equals 14 residues. The germline gives CDR1 SGHTA, CDR2 FQGNSA. Trimming cost V 2 bases and J 5 bases, with 12 bases left between them. CDR3 in DNA: TGTGCCAGCAGCTTAAGAGCTGGGTTTGAGACCCAGTACTTC. Its protein is CASSLRAGFETQYF.

The CDR3 region has the DNA TGTGCCAGCAGCTCCTCGGGGCCCTACGAGCAGTACTTC. Its translation: CASSSSGPYEQYF. This chain uses TRBV7-3 with TRBJ2-5; D might be TRBD1 or TRBD2, each matching 5 bases. The end of the DNA is better explained by TRBJ2-7, so the J call may be wrong. The CDR3 covers 13 residues. The V gene's germline CDR1 is SGHTA and CDR2 FQGTGA.

The chain is built from TRBV7-9 and TRBJ1-2; TRBD1 matches 7 bases. Germline loops: CDR1 SEHNR, CDR2 FQNEAQ (reference sequence). The CDR3 runs to 13 residues. Germline trimming cut 5 bases from V and 3 bases from J; bases unmatched to any gene: 3. The CDR3 is CASSMTGHYGYTF. In nucleotides, the CDR3 is TGTGCCAGCAGCATGACAGGGCACTATGGCTACACCTTC.

This clone was seen more than once but under ten times. This chain joins TRBV25-1 and TRBJ1-1; D not resolved. The ends were cut back, 11 bases at V and 0 bases at J, with 7 bases in the middle. CDR1 and CDR2 (germline): MGHDK, SYGVNS. The CDR3 extends over 11 amino acids. As DNA, the CDR3 is TGTGCCGCAGGCCTGAACACTGAAGCTTTCTTT. This codes for CAAGLNTEAFF.

The sample holds one count of this clone. This chain uses TRBV19 with TRBJ1-4; 8 bases map to TRBD1. This CDR3 is built from 14 residues. Looked up from germline, CDR1 is LNHDA and CDR2 is SQIVND (reference sequence). V trimming: 5 bases; J trimming: 8 bases; junction bases outside the gene matches: 7. The CDR3 loop reads CASSATGGDEKLFF. For the CDR3, the DNA is TGTGCCAGTAGTGCCACAGGGGGAGACGAAAAACTGTTTTTT.

This clone has just one count. The J gene is TRBJ2-5, the V gene TRBV5-1, with D maybe TRBD1 (6 bases). V was cut by 3 bases and J by 4 bases, with 16 bases left in between. This CDR3 comprises 15 residues. Per the germline V gene, CDR1 is SGHRS and CDR2 is YFSETQ. The CDR3 is CASSSGHNTGETQYF. For the CDR3, the DNA is TGCGCCAGCAGCTCGGGACACAACACGGGAGAGACCCAGTACTTC.

This chain links TRBV6-1 with TRBJ1-1; D possibly corresponds to TRBD1 (5 bases). Germline CDR1 is MNHNS and CDR2 is SASEGT. The CDR3 runs to 15 residues. Trimming stripped 6 bases from V and 2 bases from J, with 16 bases between. The CDR3 loop reads CASRRGLDANTEAFF. CDR3 bases: TGTGCCAGCAGACGGGGCTTAGACGCCAACACTGAAGCTTTCTTT.

The chain is built from TRBV11-3 and TRBJ2-7; D might be TRBD1 or TRBD2, each matching 5 bases. V was trimmed by 2 bases and J by 0 bases, leaving 14 bases between them. The V gene's germline CDR1 is SGHNT and CDR2 YENEEA. This CDR3 spans 16 amino acids. CDR3 residues: CASSLSRDAHSYEQYF. The DNA for the CDR3 is TGTGCCAGCAGCTTATCCAGGGACGCGCACTCCTACGAGCAGTACTTC.

The gene calls are TRBV7-2 and TRBJ2-7; D call uncertain. V was trimmed by 1 base and J by 2 bases, leaving 9 bases between them. Germline lookup yields CDR1 SGHTA and CDR2 FQGNSA. The CDR3 totals 14 residues. CDR3 protein: CASSLVGRTYEQYF. For the CDR3, the DNA is TGTGCCAGCAGCTTAGTGGGCAGGACCTACGAGCAGTACTTC.

The chain carries TRBV28 and TRBJ2-7, with 11 bases fitting TRBD1. J was trimmed by 2 bases and V by 6 bases; bases with no gene match: 6. The CDR3 totals 15 residues. The germline V gene has CDR1 MDHEN and CDR2 SYDVKM. CDR3 in DNA: TGTGCCAGCAGACTCGGACAGGGGGCAGCCTACGAGCAGTACTTC. Its protein product is CASRLGQGAAYEQYF.

The genes are TRBV7-9 and TRBJ2-1; D not certain. Germline lookup yields CDR1 SEHNR and CDR2 FQNEAQ (reference sequence). V dropped 2 bases and J dropped 8 bases, with 19 bases sitting between them. The CDR3 runs to 16 residues. The CDR3 DNA follows: TGTGCCAGCAGCTTACATCCGCTCACTAAGGAGTATGAGCAGTTCTTC. This gives the protein CASSLHPLTKEYEQFF.

The chain joins TRBV7-6 to TRBJ2-7; D call uncertain. CDR1 and CDR2 from the germline V gene are SGHVS and FNYEAQ. The CDR3 is 12 residues long. Trimming left V 0 bases short and J 7 bases short, with 7 bases between. CDR3 region: CASSLAGLEQYF. In nucleotides, the CDR3 is TGTGCCAGCAGCTTAGCGGGTCTTGAGCAGTACTTC.

This chain uses TRBV15 with TRBJ1-6, with D perhaps TRBD1 (5 bases). Trimming took 6 bases from V and 2 from J, leaving 11 bases between them. The CDR3 is 15 amino acids. Germline values: CDR1 LNHNV, CDR2 YYDKDF (reference sequence). The CDR3 DNA follows: TGTGCCACCAGACCGCGGGGGACCTATAATTCACCCCTCCACTTT. Its translation is CATRPRGTYNSPLHF.

The chain is built from TRBV19 and TRBJ2-5; 7 positions match TRBD2. CDR3 length: 11 amino acids. J gave up 5 bases and V 6 bases, and 0 bases lay outside the gene matches. Germline V gives CDR1 LNHDA, CDR2 SQIVND (reference sequence). For the CDR3, the DNA is TGTGCCAGTAGGGGGGGGGAGACCCAGTACTTC. This encodes CASRGGETQYF.

This clone showed up many times. The chain joins TRBV27 to TRBJ2-6; D assignment may be TRBD1 or TRBD2 (5 bases each). This CDR3 has 18 residues. CDR1 is MNHEY, CDR2 SMNVEV, per germline (reference sequence). V lost 5 bases and J 3 bases, leaving 20 bases between the germline ends. The CDR3 region has the DNA TGTGCCAGCAGTACCCCCCTCCGGGGAAGGGGTGGGGCCAACGTCCTGACTTTC. Translation gives CASSTPLRGRGGANVLTF.

This chain links TRBV4-3 with TRBJ2-1; D unresolved. Trimming shortened V by 0 bases and J by 5 bases, and 5 bases separated the two germline ends. The CDR3 consists of 13 residues. Germline CDR1 is LGHNA and CDR2 is YSLEER. CDR3 residues: CASSQDHHNEQFF. CDR3 bases: TGCGCCAGCAGCCAAGATCACCACAATGAGCAGTTCTTC.

V gene TRBV14 combines with J gene TRBJ2-7; D may be TRBD1 (5 bases). This CDR3 contains 13 residues. V was cut by 2 bases and J by 2 bases, with 7 bases left in between. Germline V CDR1 and CDR2: SGHDN, FVKESK. For the CDR3, the DNA is TGTGCCAGCAGCCAACAGGGTCCCTACGAGCAGTACTTC. This codes for CASSQQGPYEQYF.

V gene TRBV7-8 combines with J gene TRBJ2-5; 8 bases fit TRBD2. The J call is doubtful: the DNA matches TRBJ2-7 better. The CDR3 length is 14 residues. The germline gives CDR1 SGHVS, CDR2 FQNEAQ. The CDR3 bases are TGTGCCAGCAGTGGGCTAGCGGGCTCCTACGAGCAGTACTTC. Its translation: CASSGLAGSYEQYF.

This rearrangement joins TRBV5-5 to TRBJ1-6, with no clear D. Trimming removed 1 base from V and 4 bases from J, with 6 bases in between. This CDR3 spans 14 amino acids. Germline assignment: CDR1 SGHKS and CDR2 YYEKEE (reference sequence). For the CDR3, the DNA is TGTGCCAGCAGCTTGACGGTGTATAATTCACCCCTCCACTTT. It yields the protein CASSLTVYNSPLHF.

The V call is TRBV2, the J call TRBJ1-5; D is uncertain. The V end was cut by 7 bases, the J end by 9 bases, with 13 bases between. Germline V CDR1 and CDR2: SNHLY, FYNNEI. The CDR3 loop spans 12 amino acids. In nucleotides, the CDR3 is TGTGCCAGCAAACGAGACCTAGGGCCCCAGCATTTT. Translating gives CASKRDLGPQHF.

This clone has just a few counts. V is TRBV28 and J is TRBJ1-6, with a weak D call TRBD1 (6 bases). Germline V gene sequence: CDR1 MDHEN, CDR2 SYDVKM. Trimming removed 8 bases from V and 5 bases from J, with 16 bases in between. The CDR3 totals 15 residues. This CDR3 reads CASAPPQGNNSPLHF. CDR3 in DNA: TGTGCCAGCGCCCCCCCACAGGGTAATAATTCACCCCTCCACTTT.

This chain uses TRBV29-1 with TRBJ2-5; 10 nucleotides align to TRBD2. V trimming: 5 bases; J trimming: 5 bases; junction bases outside the gene matches: 5. The germline V gene has CDR1 SQVTM and CDR2 ANQGSEA. The CDR3 contains 13 residues. The CDR3 coding sequence is TGCAGCGTTCGAGCGGGGGGGCTGGAGACCCAGTACTTC. Translating it yields CSVRAGGLETQYF. Full variable domain (outside the CDR3, taken from reference TRBV29-1 and TRBJ2-5): SAVISQKPSRDICQRGTSLTIQCQVDSQVTMMFWYRQQPGQSLTLIATANQGSEATYESGFVIDKFPISRPNLTFSTLTVSNMSPEDSSIYLCSVRAGGLETQYFGPGTRLLVL.

The chain joins TRBV5-8 to TRBJ1-2; perhaps TRBD1 as D (6 bases). Germline CDR1 reads SGHTS; CDR2 reads YDEGEE. V was trimmed by 4 bases and J by 7 bases, leaving 23 bases between them. The CDR3 contains 16 residues. CDR3 protein: CASSIWTAPGVGGYTF. CDR3 sequence (DNA): TGTGCCAGCAGCATCTGGACAGCCCCAGGGGTGGGTGGCTACACCTTC. The full variable domain, completed using reference TRBV5-8 and TRBJ1-2, is EAGVTQSPTHLIKTRGQQATLRCSPISGHTSVYWYQQALGLGLQFLLWYDEGEERNRGNFPPRFSGRQFPNYSSELNVNALELEDSALYLCASSIWTAPGVGGYTFGSGTRLTVV.

This chain connects TRBV4-3 to TRBJ2-3; 7 bases are shared with TRBD2. Germline CDR1 is LGHNA and CDR2 is YSLEER. With V trimmed by 4 bases and J by 0 bases, 4 bases remained unmatched. CDR3 length equals 15 residues. Written as DNA, the CDR3 is TGCGCCAGCAGCCCACGGGGGGTCAGCACAGATACGCAGTATTTT. Protein: CASSPRGVSTDTQYF.